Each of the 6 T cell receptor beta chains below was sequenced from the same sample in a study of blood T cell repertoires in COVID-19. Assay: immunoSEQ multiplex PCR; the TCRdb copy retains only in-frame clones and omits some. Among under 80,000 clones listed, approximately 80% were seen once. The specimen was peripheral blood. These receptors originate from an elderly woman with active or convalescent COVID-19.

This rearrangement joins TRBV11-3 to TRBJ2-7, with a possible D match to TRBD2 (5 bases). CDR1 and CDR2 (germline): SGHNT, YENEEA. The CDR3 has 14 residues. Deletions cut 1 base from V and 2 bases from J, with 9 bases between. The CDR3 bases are TGTGCCAGCAGCTTAGGCGGACTTCCCTACGAGCAGTACTTC. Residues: CASSLGGLPYEQYF.

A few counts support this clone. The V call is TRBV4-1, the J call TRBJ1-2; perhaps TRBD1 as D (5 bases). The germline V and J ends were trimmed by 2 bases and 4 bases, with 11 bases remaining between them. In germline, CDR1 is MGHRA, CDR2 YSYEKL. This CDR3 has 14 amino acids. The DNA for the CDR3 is TGCGCCAGCAGCCAACTGCCCAGGGCCTATGGCTACACCTTC. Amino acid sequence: CASSQLPRAYGYTF.

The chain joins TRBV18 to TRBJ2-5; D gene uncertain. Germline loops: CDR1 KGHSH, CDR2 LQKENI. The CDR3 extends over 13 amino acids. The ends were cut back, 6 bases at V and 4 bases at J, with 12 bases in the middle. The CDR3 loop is CASSRVVTETQYF. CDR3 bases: TGTGCCAGCTCCCGCGTGGTTACAGAGACCCAGTACTTC.

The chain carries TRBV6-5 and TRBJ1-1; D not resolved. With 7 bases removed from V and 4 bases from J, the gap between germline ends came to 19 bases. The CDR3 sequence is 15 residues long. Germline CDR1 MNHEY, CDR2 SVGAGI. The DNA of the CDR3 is TGTGCCAGCATTAGAGACCCCCGGGTAGGCACTGAAGCTTTCTTT. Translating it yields CASIRDPRVGTEAFF.

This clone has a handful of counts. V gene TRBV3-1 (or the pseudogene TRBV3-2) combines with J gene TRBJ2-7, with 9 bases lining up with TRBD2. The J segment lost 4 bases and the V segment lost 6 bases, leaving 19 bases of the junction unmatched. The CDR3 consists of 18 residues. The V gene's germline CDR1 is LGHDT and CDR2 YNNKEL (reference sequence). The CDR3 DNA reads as TGTGCCAGCAGTCCCATGTTCAGCGGGAGGTCTGGGTTATACGAGCAGTACTTC. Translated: CASSPMFSGRSGLYEQYF.

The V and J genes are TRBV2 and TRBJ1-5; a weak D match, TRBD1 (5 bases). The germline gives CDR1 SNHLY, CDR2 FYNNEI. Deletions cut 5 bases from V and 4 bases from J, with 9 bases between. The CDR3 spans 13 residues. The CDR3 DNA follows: TGTGCCAGCAGTTATGGGGGGAATCAGCCCCAGCATTTT. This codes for CASSYGGNQPQHF.